Listed here is a single TCR beta chain. This specimen belongs to a study of blood T cell repertoires in COVID-19. Study at large: The origin of the acute and convalescent COVID-19 samples was the United States, Italy and Spain. PBMCs, B-cell-depleted T cells, or T cells provided the cDNA or gDNA that made up the material.

Per the original methods: Using reference gene primer amplification, nucleated cell counts were estimated. Using immunoSEQ multiplex PCR, the repertoire was profiled, and TCRdb retains in-frame clones only, with some absent. That table furnishes V, J and clone size, whereas the DNA furnished D and trimming. This sample has some 340,000 clones; 83% occur once, and the top ten carry under 3%. Per germline, CDR1 SEHNR and CDR2 FQNEAQ (reference sequence). Trimming took 6 bases from V and 0 from J, leaving 14 bases between them. This CDR3 comprises 15 residues. The sample comprised peripheral blood. This TCR was recovered from a man younger than 45 with active or convalescent COVID-19. This chain links TRBV7-9 with TRBJ1-1; D gene ambiguous. CDR3 sequence reads: CASRQATGMNTEAFF. The CDR3 DNA reads as TGTGCCAGCAGACAAGCGACCGGGATGAACACTGAAGCTTTCTTT.